This note documents a single T cell receptor beta chain sequence. Trimming shortened V by 2 bases and J by 7 bases, and 9 bases separated the two germline ends. The CDR3 has 13 amino acids. The germline V gene has CDR1 MNHEY and CDR2 SVGAGI. Generated by immunoSEQ multiplex PCR, the TCRdb table keeps only in-frame clones and is missing some. The sample contains under 350,000 clones, around 87% of which appear only once. This sample was included in a study of blood T cell repertoires in COVID-19. Overall study context: Sample material is recorded as cDNA or gDNA derived from T cells, B-cell-depleted T cells, or PBMCs.

The chain employs TRBV6-5 and TRBJ1-5, with a tentative D call TRBD1 (5 bases). This TCR derives from a man in his 70s with acute or convalescent COVID-19. The specimen was peripheral blood. CDR3 in DNA: TGTGCCAGCAGTTACAGGGGTACGCAGCCCCAGCATTTT. This translates into CASSYRGTQPQHF.